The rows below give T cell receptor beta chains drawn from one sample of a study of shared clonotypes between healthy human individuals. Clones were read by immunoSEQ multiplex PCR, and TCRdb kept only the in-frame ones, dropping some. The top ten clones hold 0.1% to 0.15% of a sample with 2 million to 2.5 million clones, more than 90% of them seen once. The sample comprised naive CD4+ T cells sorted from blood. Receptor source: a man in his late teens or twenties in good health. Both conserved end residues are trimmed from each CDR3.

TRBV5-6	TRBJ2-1	ASSFRVVAYNEQF
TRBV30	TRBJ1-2	AWNGLLGYYGYT
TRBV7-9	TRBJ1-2	ASSSPLGSGGYT
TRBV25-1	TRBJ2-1	ASSDTSGGAYNEQF
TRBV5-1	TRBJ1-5	ASRPGRWTGGYSNQPQH
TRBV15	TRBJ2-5	ATSRVGSGQTQY
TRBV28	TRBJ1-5	ASSQPQH
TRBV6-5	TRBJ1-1	ASSTGGRTEAF
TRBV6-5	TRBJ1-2	ASSYSTGGDYGYT
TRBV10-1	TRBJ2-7	ASSAGQGYEQY
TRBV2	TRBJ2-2	ASSRLSAGELF
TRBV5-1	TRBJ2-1	ASSSTGTSYNEQF
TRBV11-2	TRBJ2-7	ASSLDPGGPYEQY
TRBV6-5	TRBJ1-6	ASSRQGAESPLH
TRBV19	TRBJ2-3	ASSPLGLGTDTQY
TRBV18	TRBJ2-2	ASSGLAEGELF
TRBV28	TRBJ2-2	ASRLAGELF
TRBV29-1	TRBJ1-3	SVVRDRGSGNTIY
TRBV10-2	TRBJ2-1	ASRGKRDSSYNEQF
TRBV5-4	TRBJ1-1	ASSLDPGQPNTEAF
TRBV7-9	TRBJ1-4	ASSHTDRANEKLF
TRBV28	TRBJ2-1	ASSLSYNEQF
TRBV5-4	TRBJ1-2	ASSLQGTENYGYT
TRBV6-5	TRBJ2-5	ASSYPTSGGGETQY
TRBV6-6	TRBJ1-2	ASSLPPTGDGYT
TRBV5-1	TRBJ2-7	ASSRGPLAESSYEQY
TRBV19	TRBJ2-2	ASGSTGQTNTGELF
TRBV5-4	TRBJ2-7	ASSFTGTGSYEQY
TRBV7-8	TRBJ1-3	ASSLAGTGNTIY
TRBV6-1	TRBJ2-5	ASSILWHETQY
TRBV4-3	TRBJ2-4	ASSQRGPFGGAKNIQY
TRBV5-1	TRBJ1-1	ASSLASINTEAF
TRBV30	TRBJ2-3	ASGLPGGTQY
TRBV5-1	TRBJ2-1	ASSLDLAGVYNEQF
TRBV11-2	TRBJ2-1	ASSSRGRHEQF
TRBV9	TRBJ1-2	ASSEQGASSGYT
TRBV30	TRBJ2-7	AWSVGRNYEQY
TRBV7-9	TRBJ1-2	ASSPDKGMDGYT
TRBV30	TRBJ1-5	AWSGTGGLGQPQH
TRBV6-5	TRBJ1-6	ASSFLDYNSPLH
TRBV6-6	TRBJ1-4	ASSPALATNEKLF
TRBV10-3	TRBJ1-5	AISDGQGSQPQH
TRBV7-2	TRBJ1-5	ASSLGFWGSGDNQPQH
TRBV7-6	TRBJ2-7	ASSLTFSGTGGVHEQY
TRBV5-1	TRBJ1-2	ASSSGTGAAYYGYT
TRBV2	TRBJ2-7	ASSEGPESYEQY
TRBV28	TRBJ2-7	ASSPGTRTYEQY
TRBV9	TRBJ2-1	ASSVATGQSGRLYNEQF
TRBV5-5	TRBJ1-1	ASSLGPNTEAF
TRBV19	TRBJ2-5	ASSIDPWGIGEAQY
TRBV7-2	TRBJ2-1	ASSLVASNPIEQF